The clone carrying this TCR beta chain was detected a few times. The sample belongs to a study of blood T cell repertoires in COVID-19. Assay: immunoSEQ multiplex PCR; the TCRdb copy retains only in-frame clones and omits some. Found here are roughly 330,000 clones, about 85% of them singletons; the top ten hold approximately 5%. This CDR3 has 18 residues. The chain employs TRBV21-1 and TRBJ1-5; TRBD1, as called in the table, went unchecked against the DNA. TRBV21-1 is reported as a pseudogene. This sequence originates from a young woman who had recovered from COVID-19. Sequenced material: PBMCs or T cells enriched from blood (not recorded which). Here the CDR3 reads CASSKEPWALIDNQPQHF. The CDR3 bases are TGTGCCAGCAGCAAAGAGCCATGGGCGCTTATAGACAATCAGCCCCAGCATTTT.